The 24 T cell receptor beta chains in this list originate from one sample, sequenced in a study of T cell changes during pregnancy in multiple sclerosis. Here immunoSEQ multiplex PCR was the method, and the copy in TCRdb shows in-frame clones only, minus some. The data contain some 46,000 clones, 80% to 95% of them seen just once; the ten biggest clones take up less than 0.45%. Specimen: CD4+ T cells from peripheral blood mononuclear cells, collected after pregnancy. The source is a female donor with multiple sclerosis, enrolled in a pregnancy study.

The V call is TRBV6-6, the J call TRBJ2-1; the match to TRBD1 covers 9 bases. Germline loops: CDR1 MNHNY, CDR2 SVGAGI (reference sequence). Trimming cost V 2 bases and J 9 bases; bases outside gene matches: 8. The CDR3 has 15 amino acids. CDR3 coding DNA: TGTGCCAGCAGTTACCGGGACAGGGCATCTTTTGAGCAGTTCTTC. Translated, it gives CASSYRDRASFEQFF.

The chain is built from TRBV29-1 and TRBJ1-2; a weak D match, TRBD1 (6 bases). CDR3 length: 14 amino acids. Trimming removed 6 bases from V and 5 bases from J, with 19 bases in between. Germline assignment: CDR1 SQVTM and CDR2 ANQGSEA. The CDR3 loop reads CSVATEGRGYGYTF. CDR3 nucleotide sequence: TGCAGCGTCGCGACCGAGGGGAGGGGGTATGGCTACACCTTC.

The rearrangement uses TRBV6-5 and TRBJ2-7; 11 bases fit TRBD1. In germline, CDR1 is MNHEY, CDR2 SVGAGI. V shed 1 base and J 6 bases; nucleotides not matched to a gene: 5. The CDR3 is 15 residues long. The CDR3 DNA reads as TGTGCCAGCAGTTACTGGGGACAGGGGGGGGCCGAGCAGTACTTC. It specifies CASSYWGQGGAEQYF.

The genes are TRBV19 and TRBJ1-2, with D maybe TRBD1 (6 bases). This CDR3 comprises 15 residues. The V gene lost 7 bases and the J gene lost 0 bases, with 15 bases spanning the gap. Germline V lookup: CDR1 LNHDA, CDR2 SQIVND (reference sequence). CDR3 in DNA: TGTGCCAGTACCAGAACAGGGTCCGCTAACTATGGCTACACCTTC. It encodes CASTRTGSANYGYTF.

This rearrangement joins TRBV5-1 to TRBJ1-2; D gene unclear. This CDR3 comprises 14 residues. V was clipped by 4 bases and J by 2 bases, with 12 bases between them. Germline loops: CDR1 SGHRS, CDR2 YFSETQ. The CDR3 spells CASSTSGGNYGYTF. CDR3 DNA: TGCGCCAGCAGCACAAGCGGAGGGAACTATGGCTACACCTTC.

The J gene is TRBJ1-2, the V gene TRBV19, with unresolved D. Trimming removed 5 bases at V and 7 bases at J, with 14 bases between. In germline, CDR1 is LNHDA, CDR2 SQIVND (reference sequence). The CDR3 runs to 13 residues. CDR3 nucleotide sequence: TGTGCCAGTAGTCCTCGGACGGGAACTGGCTACACCTTC. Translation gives CASSPRTGTGYTF.

CDR3 loop: CASRRENRDLMRGYTF. The CDR3 DNA reads as TGTGCCAGTAGGAGAGAGAACAGGGACCTAATGCGCGGCTACACCTTC. The V gene is TRBV19, the J gene TRBJ1-2; tentatively, D is TRBD1 (6 bases). The CDR3 has 16 amino acids. Germline V gene sequence: CDR1 LNHDA, CDR2 SQIVND (reference sequence). V was pared by 6 bases and J by 8 bases, with 25 bases between.

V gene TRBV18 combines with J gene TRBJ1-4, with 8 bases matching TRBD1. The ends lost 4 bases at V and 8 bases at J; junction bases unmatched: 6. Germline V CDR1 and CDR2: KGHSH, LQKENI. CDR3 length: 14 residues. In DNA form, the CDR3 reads TGTGCCAGCTCACTGGACAGGGTCGGGGAAAAACTGTTTTTT. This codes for CASSLDRVGEKLFF.

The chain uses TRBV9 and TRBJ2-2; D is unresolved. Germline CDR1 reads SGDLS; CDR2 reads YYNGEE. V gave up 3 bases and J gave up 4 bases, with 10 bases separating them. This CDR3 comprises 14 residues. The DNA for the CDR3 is TGTGCCAGCAGCGACCAGGCGTTCACCGGGGAGCTGTTTTTT. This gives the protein CASSDQAFTGELFF.

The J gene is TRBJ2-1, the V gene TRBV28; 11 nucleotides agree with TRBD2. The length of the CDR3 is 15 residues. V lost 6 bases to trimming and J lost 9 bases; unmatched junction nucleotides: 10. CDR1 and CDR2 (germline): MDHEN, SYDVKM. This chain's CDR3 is CASSPGGLAAPEQFF. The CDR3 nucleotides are TGTGCCAGCAGCCCTGGGGGACTAGCGGCGCCTGAGCAGTTCTTC.

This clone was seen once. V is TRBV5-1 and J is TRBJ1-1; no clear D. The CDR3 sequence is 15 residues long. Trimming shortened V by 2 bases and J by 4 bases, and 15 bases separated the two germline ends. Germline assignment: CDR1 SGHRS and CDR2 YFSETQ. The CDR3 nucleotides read TGCGCCAGCAGCTTCGACCCCCCCGCGGGCACTGAAGCTTTCTTT. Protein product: CASSFDPPAGTEAFF.

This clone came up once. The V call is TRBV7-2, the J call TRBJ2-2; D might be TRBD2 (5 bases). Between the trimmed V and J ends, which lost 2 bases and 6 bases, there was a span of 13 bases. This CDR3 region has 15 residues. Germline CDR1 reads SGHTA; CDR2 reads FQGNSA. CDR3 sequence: CASSLTPPGAGELFF. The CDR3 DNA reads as TGTGCCAGCAGCTTAACCCCCCCCGGGGCCGGGGAGCTGTTTTTT.

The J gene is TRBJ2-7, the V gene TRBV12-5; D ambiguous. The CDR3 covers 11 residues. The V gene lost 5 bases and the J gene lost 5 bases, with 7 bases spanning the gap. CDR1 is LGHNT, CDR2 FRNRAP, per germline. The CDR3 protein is CASGRVDEQYF. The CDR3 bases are TGTGCTAGTGGTCGGGTAGACGAGCAGTACTTC.

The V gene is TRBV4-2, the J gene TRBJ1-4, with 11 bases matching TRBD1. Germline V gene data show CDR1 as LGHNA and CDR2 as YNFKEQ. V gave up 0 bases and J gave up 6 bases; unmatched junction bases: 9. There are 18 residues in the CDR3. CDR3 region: CASSQDSVGDRGDEKLFF. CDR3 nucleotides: TGTGCCAGCAGCCAAGACTCTGTGGGGGACAGGGGGGATGAAAAACTGTTTTTT.

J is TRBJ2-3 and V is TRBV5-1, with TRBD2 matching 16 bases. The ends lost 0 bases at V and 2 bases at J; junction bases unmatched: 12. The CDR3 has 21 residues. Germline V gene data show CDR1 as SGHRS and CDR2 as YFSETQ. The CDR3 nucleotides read TGCGCCAGCAGCTTGGAACCGGGACTAGCGGGAGGGTACCCTACCACAGATACGCAGTATTTT. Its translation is CASSLEPGLAGGYPTTDTQYF.

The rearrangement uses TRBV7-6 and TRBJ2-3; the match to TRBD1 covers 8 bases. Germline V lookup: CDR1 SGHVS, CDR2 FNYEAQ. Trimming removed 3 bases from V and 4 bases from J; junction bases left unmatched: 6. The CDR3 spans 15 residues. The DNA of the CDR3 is TGTGCCAGCAGCTTCCAGGGGGCGCAGTCAGATACGCAGTATTTT. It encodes CASSFQGAQSDTQYF.

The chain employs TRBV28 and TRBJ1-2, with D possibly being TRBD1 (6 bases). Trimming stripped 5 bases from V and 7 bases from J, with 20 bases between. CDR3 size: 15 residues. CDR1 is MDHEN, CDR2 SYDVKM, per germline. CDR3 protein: CASSTSIDRRAGYTF. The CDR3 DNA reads TGTGCCAGCAGTACCTCCATTGACAGGCGGGCTGGCTACACCTTC.

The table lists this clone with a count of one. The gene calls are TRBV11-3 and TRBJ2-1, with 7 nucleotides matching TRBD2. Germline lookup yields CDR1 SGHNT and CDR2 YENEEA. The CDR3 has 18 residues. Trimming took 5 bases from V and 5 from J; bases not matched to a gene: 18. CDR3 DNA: TGTGCCAGCAGCCCGGGGGGTATGGGGACGCGTTGGCACAATGAGCAGTTCTTC. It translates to CASSPGGMGTRWHNEQFF.

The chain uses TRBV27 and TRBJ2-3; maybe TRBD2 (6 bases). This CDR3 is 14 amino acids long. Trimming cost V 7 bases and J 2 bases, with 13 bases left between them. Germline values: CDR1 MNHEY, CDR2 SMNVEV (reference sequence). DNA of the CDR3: TGTGCCAGCACTCGGGGGATATACACAGATACGCAGTATTTT. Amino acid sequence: CASTRGIYTDTQYF.

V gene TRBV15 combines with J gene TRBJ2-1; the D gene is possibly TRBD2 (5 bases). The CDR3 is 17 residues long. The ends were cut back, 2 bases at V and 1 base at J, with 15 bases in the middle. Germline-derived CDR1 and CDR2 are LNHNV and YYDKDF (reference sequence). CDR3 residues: CATSRNSLASSYNEQFF. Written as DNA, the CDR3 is TGTGCCACCAGCAGAAACTCCTTAGCGAGTTCCTACAATGAGCAGTTCTTC.

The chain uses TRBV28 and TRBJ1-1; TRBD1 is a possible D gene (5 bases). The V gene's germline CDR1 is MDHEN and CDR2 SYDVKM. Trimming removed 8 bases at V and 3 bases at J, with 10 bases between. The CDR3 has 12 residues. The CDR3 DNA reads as TGTGCCAGCTGGCAGGGTGACACTGAAGCTTTCTTT. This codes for CASWQGDTEAFF.

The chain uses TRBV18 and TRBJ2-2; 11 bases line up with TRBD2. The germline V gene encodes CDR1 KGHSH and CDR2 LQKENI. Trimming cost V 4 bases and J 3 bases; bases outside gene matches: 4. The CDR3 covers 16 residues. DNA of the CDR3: TGTGCCAGCTCACGCACGGGACTAGCGGACACCGGGGAGCTGTTTTTT. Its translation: CASSRTGLADTGELFF.

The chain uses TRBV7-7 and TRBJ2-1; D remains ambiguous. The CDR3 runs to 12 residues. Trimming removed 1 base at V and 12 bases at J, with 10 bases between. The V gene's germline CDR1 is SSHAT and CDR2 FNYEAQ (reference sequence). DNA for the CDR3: TGTGCCAGCAGCTTAGAGCCTGATGGGCAGTTCTTC. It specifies CASSLEPDGQFF.

The CDR3 DNA follows: TGTGCCAGCAGTCTGACAGGGTGGACTAATGAAAAACTGTTTTTT. Encoded protein: CASSLTGWTNEKLFF. The chain is built from TRBV9 and TRBJ1-4; TRBD1 aligns across 7 bases. Trimming at V came to 5 bases and at J to 2 bases, leaving 6 bases not matched to a gene. The CDR3 loop spans 15 amino acids. Germline assignment: CDR1 SGDLS and CDR2 YYNGEE. Full variable domain (rest looked up from reference TRBV9 and TRBJ1-4): DSGVTQTPKHLITATGQRVTLRCSPRSGDLSVYWYQQSLDQGLQFLIQYYNGEERAKGNILERFSAQQFPDLHSELNLSSLELGDSALYFCASSLTGWTNEKLFFGSGTQLSVL.